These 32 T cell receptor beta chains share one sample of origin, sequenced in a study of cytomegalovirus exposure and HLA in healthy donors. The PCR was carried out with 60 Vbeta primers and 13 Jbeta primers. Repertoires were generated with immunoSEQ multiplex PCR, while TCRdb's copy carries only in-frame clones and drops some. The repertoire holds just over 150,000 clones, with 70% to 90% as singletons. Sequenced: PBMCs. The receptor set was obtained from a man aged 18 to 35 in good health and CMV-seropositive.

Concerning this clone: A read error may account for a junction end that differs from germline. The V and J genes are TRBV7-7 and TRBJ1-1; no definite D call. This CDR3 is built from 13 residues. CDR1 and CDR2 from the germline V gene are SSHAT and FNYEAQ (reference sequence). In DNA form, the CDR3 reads TGTGCTAGCAGCTTAGAATTGCGCACTGAAGCTTTCTTT. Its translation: CASSLELRTEAFF.

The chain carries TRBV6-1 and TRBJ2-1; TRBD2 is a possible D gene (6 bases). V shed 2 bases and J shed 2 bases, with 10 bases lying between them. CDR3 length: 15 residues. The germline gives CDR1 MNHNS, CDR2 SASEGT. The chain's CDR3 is CASSESWGAYNEQFF. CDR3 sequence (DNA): TGTGCCAGCAGTGAATCGTGGGGGGCCTACAATGAGCAGTTCTTC.

In DNA, the CDR3 is TGTGCCATCAGTGAAGGGACAGGGGGTCAGCCCCAGCATTTT. This gives the protein CAISEGTGGQPQHF. V usage is TRBV10-3 and J usage is TRBJ1-5; TRBD1 agrees at 11 bases. This CDR3 comprises 14 residues. CDR1 ENHRY and CDR2 SYGVKD come from the germline V gene. The ends lost 3 bases at V and 6 bases at J; junction bases unmatched: 1.

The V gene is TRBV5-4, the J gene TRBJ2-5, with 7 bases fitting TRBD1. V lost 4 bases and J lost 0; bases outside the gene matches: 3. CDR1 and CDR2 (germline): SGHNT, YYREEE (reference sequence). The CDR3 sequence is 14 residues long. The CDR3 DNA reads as TGTGCCAGCAGCAAGGACAGGTACCAAGAGACCCAGTACTTC. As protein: CASSKDRYQETQYF.

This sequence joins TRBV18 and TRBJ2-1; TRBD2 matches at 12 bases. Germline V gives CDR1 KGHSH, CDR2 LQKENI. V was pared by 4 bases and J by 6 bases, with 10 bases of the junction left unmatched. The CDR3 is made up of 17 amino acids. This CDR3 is CASSRPLTSGGLNEQFF. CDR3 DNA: TGTGCCAGCTCACGCCCGCTGACTAGCGGGGGTCTCAATGAGCAGTTCTTC.

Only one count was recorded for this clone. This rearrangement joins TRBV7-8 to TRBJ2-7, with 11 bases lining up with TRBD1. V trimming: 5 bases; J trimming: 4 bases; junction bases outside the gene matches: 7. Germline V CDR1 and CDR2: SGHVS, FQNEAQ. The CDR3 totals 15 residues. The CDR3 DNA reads TGTGCCAGCAGCCCCTCCGGACAGGGGGCATACGAGCAGTACTTC. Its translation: CASSPSGQGAYEQYF.

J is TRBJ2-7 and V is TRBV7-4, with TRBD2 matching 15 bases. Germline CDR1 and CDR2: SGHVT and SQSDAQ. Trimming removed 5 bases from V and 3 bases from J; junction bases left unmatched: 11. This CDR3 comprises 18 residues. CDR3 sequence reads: CASSLTGTSGGWDYEQYF. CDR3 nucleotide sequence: TGTGCCAGCAGCCTTACAGGGACTAGCGGGGGGTGGGACTACGAGCAGTACTTC. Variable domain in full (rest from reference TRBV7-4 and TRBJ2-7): GAGVSQSPRYKVAKRGRDVALRCDSISGHVTLYWYRQTLGQGSEVLTYSQSDAQRDKSGRPSGRFSAERPERSVSTLKIQRTEQGDSAVYLCASSLTGTSGGWDYEQYFGPGTRLTVT.

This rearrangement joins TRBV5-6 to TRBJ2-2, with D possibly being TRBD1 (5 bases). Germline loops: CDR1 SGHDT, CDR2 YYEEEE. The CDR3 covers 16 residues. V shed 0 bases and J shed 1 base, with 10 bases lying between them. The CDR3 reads CASSLEGRVNTGELFF. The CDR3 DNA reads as TGTGCCAGCAGCTTGGAGGGCAGGGTGAACACCGGGGAGCTGTTTTTT.

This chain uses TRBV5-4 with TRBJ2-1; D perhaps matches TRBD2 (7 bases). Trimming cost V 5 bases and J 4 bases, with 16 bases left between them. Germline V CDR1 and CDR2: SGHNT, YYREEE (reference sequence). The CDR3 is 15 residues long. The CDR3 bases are TGTGCCAGCAGGGAAGGAGGGGGGGCTTACAATGAGCAGTTCTTC. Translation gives CASREGGGAYNEQFF.

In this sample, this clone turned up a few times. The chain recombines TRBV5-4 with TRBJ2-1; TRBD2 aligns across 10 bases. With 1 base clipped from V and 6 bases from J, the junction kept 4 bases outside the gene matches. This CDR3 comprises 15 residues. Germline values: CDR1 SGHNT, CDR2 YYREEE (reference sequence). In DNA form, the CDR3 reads TGTGCCAGCAGCTTGACCCGACTAGCGGGCAATGAGCAGTTCTTC. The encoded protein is CASSLTRLAGNEQFF. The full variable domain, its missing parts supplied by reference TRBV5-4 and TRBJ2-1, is ETGVTQSPTHLIKTRGQQVTLRCSSQSGHNTVSWYQQALGQGPQFIFQYYREEENGRGNFPPRFSGLQFPNYSSELNVNALELDDSALYLCASSLTRLAGNEQFFGPGTRLTVL.

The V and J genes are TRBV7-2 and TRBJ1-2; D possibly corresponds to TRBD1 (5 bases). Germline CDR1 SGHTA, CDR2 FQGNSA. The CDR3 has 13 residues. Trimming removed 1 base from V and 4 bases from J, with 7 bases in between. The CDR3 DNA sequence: TGTGCCAGCAGCTTAGAACAGGCCTATGGCTACACCTTC. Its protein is CASSLEQAYGYTF.

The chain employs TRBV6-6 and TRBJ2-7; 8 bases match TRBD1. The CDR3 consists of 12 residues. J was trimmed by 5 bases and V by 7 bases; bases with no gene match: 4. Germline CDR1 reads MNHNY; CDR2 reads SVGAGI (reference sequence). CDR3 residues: CASTTDRDEQYF. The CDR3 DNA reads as TGTGCCAGCACCACGGACAGGGACGAGCAGTACTTC.

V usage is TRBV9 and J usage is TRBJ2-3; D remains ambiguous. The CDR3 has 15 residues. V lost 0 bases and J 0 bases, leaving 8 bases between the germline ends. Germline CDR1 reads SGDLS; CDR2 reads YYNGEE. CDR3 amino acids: CASSVAGTSTDTQYF. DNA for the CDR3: TGTGCCAGCAGCGTAGCCGGTACTAGCACAGATACGCAGTATTTT.

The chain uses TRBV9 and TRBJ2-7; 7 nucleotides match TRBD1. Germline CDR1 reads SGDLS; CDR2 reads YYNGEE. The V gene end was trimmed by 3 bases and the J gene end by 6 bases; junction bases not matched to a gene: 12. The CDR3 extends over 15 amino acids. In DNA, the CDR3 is TGTGCCAGCAGCGCCGGTGGGGACAGAATATCCGAGCAGTACTTC. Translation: CASSAGGDRISEQYF.

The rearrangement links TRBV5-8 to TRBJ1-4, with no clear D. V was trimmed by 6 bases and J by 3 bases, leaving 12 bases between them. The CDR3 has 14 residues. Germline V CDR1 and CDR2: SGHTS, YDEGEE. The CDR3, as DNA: TGTGCCAGCACCACTGGGAGGTCTAATGAAAAACTGTTTTTT. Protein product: CASTTGRSNEKLFF.

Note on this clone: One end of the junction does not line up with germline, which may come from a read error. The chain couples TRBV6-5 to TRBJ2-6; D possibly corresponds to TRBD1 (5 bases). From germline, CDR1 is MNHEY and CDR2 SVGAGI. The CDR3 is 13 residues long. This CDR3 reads CASRSSGANGLTF. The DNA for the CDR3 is TGTGCCAGCAGGAGCTCTGGGGCCAACGGCCTGACTTTC.

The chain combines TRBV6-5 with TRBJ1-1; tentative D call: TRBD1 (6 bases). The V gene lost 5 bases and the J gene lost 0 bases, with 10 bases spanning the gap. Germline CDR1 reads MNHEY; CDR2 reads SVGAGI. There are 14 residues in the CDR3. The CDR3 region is CASSPGQLNTEAFF. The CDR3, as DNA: TGTGCCAGCAGTCCAGGACAGTTGAACACTGAAGCTTTCTTT.

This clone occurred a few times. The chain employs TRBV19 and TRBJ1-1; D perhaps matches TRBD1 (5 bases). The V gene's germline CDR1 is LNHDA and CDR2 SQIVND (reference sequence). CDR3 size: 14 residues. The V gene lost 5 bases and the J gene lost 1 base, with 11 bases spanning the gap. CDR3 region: CASSPLGPNTEAFF. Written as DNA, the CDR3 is TGTGCCAGTAGTCCCCTGGGGCCGAACACTGAAGCTTTCTTT.

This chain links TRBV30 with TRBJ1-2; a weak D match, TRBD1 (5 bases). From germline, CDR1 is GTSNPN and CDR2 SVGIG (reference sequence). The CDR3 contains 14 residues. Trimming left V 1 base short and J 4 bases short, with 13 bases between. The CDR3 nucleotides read TGTGCCTGGAGTGACAGGCGAAGGGGCTATGGCTACACCTTC. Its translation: CAWSDRRRGYGYTF.

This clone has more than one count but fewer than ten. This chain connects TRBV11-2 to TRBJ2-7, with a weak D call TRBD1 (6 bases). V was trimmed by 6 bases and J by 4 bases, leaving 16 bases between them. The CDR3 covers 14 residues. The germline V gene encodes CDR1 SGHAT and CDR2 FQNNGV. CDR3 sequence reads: CASRSAQGTYEQYF. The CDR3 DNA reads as TGTGCCAGCAGGTCGGCGCAGGGGACGTACGAGCAGTACTTC.

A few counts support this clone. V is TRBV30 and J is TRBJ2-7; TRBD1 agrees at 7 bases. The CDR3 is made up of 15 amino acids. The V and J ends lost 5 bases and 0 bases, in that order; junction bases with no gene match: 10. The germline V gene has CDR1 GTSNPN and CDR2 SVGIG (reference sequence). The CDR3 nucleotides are TGTGCCTGGTCCCAGGGGGAGTGGAGCTCCTACGAGCAGTACTTC. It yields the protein CAWSQGEWSSYEQYF.

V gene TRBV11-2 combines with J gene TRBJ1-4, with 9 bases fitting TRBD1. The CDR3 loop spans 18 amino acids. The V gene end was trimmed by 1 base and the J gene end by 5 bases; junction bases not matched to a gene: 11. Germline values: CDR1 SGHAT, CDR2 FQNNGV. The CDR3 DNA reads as TGTGCCAGCAGCTTAGGGACAGGGGCGTATGGGCTGAATGAAAAACTGTTTTTT. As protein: CASSLGTGAYGLNEKLFF.

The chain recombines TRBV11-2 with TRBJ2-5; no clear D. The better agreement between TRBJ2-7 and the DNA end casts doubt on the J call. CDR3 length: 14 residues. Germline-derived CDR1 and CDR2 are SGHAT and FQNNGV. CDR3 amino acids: CASSPYSLSYEQYF. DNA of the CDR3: TGTGCCAGCAGCCCTTATTCCCTCTCCTACGAGCAGTACTTC.

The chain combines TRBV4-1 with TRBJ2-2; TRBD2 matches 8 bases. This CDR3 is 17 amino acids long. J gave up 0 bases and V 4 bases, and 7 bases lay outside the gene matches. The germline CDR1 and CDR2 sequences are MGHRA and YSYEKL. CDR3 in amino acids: CASSRTLLAANTGELFF. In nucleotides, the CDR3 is TGCGCCAGCAGCCGAACCTTACTAGCGGCGAACACCGGGGAGCTGTTTTTT.

CDR3 nucleotide sequence: TGTGCCAGCAGGGAGACAGGGAACACCGGGGAGCTGTTTTTT. It encodes CASRETGNTGELFF. This chain joins TRBV5-4 and TRBJ2-2; the D gene is possibly TRBD1 (6 bases). The CDR3 is 14 amino acids. V was clipped by 5 bases and J by 1 base, with 9 bases between them. Germline V gene data show CDR1 as SGHNT and CDR2 as YYREEE (reference sequence). Combining the CDR3 with reference TRBV5-4 and TRBJ2-2 gives the whole variable domain ETGVTQSPTHLIKTRGQQVTLRCSSQSGHNTVSWYQQALGQGPQFIFQYYREEENGRGNFPPRFSGLQFPNYSSELNVNALELDDSALYLCASRETGNTGELFFGEGSRLTVL.

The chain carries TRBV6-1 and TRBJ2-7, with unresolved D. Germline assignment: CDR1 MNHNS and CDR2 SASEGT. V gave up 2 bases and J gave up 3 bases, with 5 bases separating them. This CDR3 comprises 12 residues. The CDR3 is CASSESHYEQYF. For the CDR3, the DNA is TGTGCCAGCAGTGAATCCCACTACGAGCAGTACTTC.

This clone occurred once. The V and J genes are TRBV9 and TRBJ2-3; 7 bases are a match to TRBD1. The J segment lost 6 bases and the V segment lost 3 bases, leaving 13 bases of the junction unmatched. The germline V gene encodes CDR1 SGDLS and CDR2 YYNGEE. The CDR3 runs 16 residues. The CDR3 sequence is CASSADQGGAADTQYF. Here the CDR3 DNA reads TGTGCCAGCAGCGCCGACCAAGGGGGCGCAGCGGATACGCAGTATTTT.

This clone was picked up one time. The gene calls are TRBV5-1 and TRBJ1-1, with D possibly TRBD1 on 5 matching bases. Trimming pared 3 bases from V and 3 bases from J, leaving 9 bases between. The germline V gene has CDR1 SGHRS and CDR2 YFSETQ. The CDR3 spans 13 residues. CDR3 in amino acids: CASSSSGYTEAFF. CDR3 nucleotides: TGCGCCAGCAGCTCTTCAGGGTACACTGAAGCTTTCTTT.

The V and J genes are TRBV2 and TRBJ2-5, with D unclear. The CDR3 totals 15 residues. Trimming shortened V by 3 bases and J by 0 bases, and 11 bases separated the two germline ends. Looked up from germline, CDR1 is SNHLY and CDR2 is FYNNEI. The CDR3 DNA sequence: TGTGCCAGCAGTGACGCGGCAGTCTACCAAGAGACCCAGTACTTC. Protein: CASSDAAVYQETQYF.

In nucleotides, the CDR3 is TGTGCTAGTGGTCCTGGGACAGGGGGCGAGCAGTACTTC. This gives the protein CASGPGTGGEQYF. The J gene is TRBJ2-7, the V gene TRBV12-5, with 11 bases lining up with TRBD1. V shed 5 bases and J 6 bases; nucleotides not matched to a gene: 3. The CDR3 runs 13 residues. Germline CDR1 and CDR2: LGHNT and FRNRAP.

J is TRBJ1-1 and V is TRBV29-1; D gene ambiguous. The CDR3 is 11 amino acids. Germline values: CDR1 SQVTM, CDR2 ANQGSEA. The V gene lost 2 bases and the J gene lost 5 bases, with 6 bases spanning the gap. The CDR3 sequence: CSVETGTEAFF. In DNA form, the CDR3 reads TGCAGCGTTGAAACCGGGACTGAAGCTTTCTTT.

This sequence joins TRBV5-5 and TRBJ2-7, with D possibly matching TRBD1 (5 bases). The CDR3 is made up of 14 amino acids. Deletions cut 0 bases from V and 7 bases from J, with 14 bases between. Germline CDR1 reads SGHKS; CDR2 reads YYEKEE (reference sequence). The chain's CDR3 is CASSLGQLFGEQYF. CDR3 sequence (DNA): TGTGCCAGCAGCTTGGGACAGCTTTTTGGAGAGCAGTACTTC.